The rows below give T cell receptor beta chains drawn from one sample of a study of cytomegalovirus exposure and HLA in healthy donors. Repertoires were generated with immunoSEQ multiplex PCR, while TCRdb's copy carries only in-frame clones and drops some. This table has about 190,000 clones, 75% to 85% appearing once. Sequencing was done on a sample of PBMCs. These receptors originate from a woman in her forties or fifties in good health and CMV-seronegative. Both conserved end residues are part of each CDR3. D genes are given only for firm matches. The size field is filled for only some rows; it gives once, few, many or a size class.

J gene,V gene,D gene,clone size,CDR3 protein,CDR3 DNA
TRBJ1-1,TRBV6-6,.,few,CASNLGGWNTEAFF,TGTGCCAGCAATTTGGGAGGGTGGAACACTGAAGCTTTCTTT
TRBJ1-2,TRBV6-5,.,.,CASRSDVRANYGYTF,TGTGCCAGCAGGTCAGATGTGAGGGCTAACTATGGCTACACCTTC
TRBJ1-5,TRBV19,.,.,CASSLGTHSNQPQHF,TGTGCCAGTAGCCTCGGGACTCATAGCAATCAGCCCCAGCATTTT
TRBJ1-2,TRBV7-6,TRBD1,.,CASSPGQGTAYGYTF,TGTGCCAGCAGCCCGGGACAGGGGACGGCCTATGGCTACACCTTC
TRBJ2-7,TRBV5-1,.,.,CASSFGQSGNEQYF,TGCGCCAGCAGCTTCGGACAGTCTGGCAACGAGCAGTACTTC
TRBJ1-2,TRBV4-3,TRBD1,.,CASSQDRGQGGNYGYTF,TGCGCCAGCAGCCAAGACAGAGGACAGGGAGGTAACTATGGCTACACCTTC
TRBJ2-6,TRBV9,.,.,CASSPYAGMVSGANVLTF,TGTGCCAGCAGCCCATATGCAGGGATGGTGTCTGGGGCCAACGTCCTGACTTTC
TRBJ1-2,TRBV28,.,.,CASSREGDYGYTF,TGTGCCAGCAGCCGCGAGGGGGACTATGGCTACACCTTC
TRBJ1-2,TRBV5-6,.,.,CASSLRGTLYGYTF,TGTGCCAGCAGCTTGCGGGGGACCCTCTATGGCTACACCTTC
TRBJ2-5,TRBV9,TRBD2,once,CASSVGLAGGPQETQYF,TGTGCCAGCAGCGTAGGGCTAGCGGGGGGCCCCCAAGAGACCCAGTACTTC
TRBJ1-1,TRBV7-2,TRBD1,.,CASSFPGGQSTEAFF,TGTGCCAGCAGCTTCCCAGGGGGGCAGAGCACTGAAGCTTTCTTT
TRBJ2-5,TRBV6-1,TRBD2,.,CASSGPTSGRTETQYF,TGTGCCAGCAGTGGGCCGACTAGCGGGAGAACTGAGACCCAGTACTTC
TRBJ1-6,TRBV5-1,TRBD1,.,CASSSSSGTGILGSPLHF,TGCGCCAGCAGCTCGTCATCCGGGACAGGGATTTTGGGTTCACCCCTCCACTTT
TRBJ1-3,TRBV5-6,.,.,CASSYTTGFSGNTIYF,TGTGCCAGCAGCTATACCACAGGGTTCTCTGGAAACACCATATATTTT
TRBJ1-1,TRBV4-3,.,.,CASSQDLWRESEAFF,TGCGCCAGCAGCCAAGATCTTTGGAGGGAGTCTGAAGCTTTCTTT
TRBJ1-2,TRBV7-9,.,.,CASSFLAEGAGGYTF,TGTGCCAGCAGCTTTCTCGCCGAAGGGGCGGGAGGCTACACCTTC